These T cell receptor beta chains were read from a single sample in a study of human T cells and chemical hapten exposure. Each CDR3 protein gets one entry after TCRdb re-called the RACE reads with MiXCR. The data hold under 400,000 distinct CDR3 sequences, with more than 4.5% observed a single time. This specimen was whole blood, taken in connection with sensitization to the hapten diphenylcyclopropenone (DPC). All receptors come from a woman aged 45-60 years with alopecia areata. Some clones in this sample may be carry-over from other donors' samples. CDR3s include the opening cysteine and the closing phenylalanine or tryptophan. A D gene is named only where the DNA matches it firmly. The size of a clone is reported for some rows only, either as once, few or many, or as a class for expanded clones.

CDR3: CASSLVADSFTLNEQFF
DNA: TGTGCCAGCAGCTTAGTAGCCGACAGTTTCACCCTCAATGAGCAGTTCTTC
size: few
J: TRBJ2-1
D: NA
V: TRBV7-8

CDR3: CSARVDGRSGNTIYF
DNA: TGCAGTGCTAGGGTAGACGGACGCTCTGGAAACACCATATATTTT
size: few
J: TRBJ1-3
D: NA
V: TRBV20-1

CDR3: CATSDLFKSGPNEQFF
DNA: TGTGCCACCAGTGATTTGTTCAAATCGGGGCCCAATGAGCAGTTCTTC
size: few
J: TRBJ2-1
D: NA
V: TRBV24-1

CDR3: CSAGPRISSYEQYF
DNA: TGCAGTGCTGGTCCGAGGATAAGCTCCTACGAGCAGTACTTC
size: many
J: TRBJ2-7
D: NA
V: TRBV20-1

CDR3: CASSNRMDGSSKFF
DNA: TGTGCCAGCAGCAATAGAATGGACGGGTCCAGCAAGTTCTTC
size: NA
J: TRBJ2-1
D: NA
V: TRBV2

CDR3: CASSLSQGHTGELFF
DNA: TGTGCCAGCAGCTTATCCCAGGGGCACACCGGGGAGCTGTTTTTT
size: NA
J: TRBJ2-2
D: NA
V: TRBV7-9

CDR3: CASSPTGVRTDTQYF
DNA: TGTGCCAGCAGCCCCACAGGGGTGCGCACAGATACGCAGTATTTT
size: few
J: TRBJ2-3
D: TRBD1
V: TRBV3-1

CDR3: CASSLRRANTGELFF
DNA: TGTGCCAGCAGTTTAAGACGGGCGAACACCGGGGAGCTGTTTTTT
size: NA
J: TRBJ2-2
D: NA
V: TRBV12-3/TRBV12-4

CDR3: CASSSHRLELDEQYF
DNA: TGTGCCAGCAGTTCACATCGACTAGAACTCGACGAGCAGTACTTC
size: few
J: TRBJ2-7
D: NA
V: TRBV28

CDR3: CASSQDYSTDTQYF
DNA: TGTGCCAGCAGCCAAGACTACTCCACAGATACGCAGTATTTT
size: many
J: TRBJ2-3
D: NA
V: TRBV4-2

CDR3: CASSSGTSGFHNAGELFF
DNA: TGTGCCAGCAGTTCGGGGACTAGCGGGTTTCATAACGCCGGGGAGCTGTTTTTT
size: NA
J: TRBJ2-2
D: TRBD2
V: TRBV6-5

CDR3: CSVATGGGQPQHF
DNA: TGCAGCGTTGCAACAGGGGGCGGACAGCCCCAGCATTTT
size: many
J: TRBJ1-5
D: TRBD1
V: TRBV29-1

CDR3: CASSVGQGEGYEQYF
DNA: TGTGCCAGCAGCGTAGGCCAAGGGGAGGGCTACGAGCAGTACTTC
size: many
J: TRBJ2-7
D: TRBD2
V: TRBV9

CDR3: CASSLDDRGFYGYTF
DNA: TGTGCCAGCAGCTTAGACGACAGGGGTTTCTATGGCTACACCTTC
size: many
J: TRBJ1-2
D: TRBD1
V: TRBV7-6

CDR3: CASSEDINTGELFF
DNA: TGTGCCAGCAGCGAGGACATAAACACCGGGGAGCTGTTTTTT
size: many
J: TRBJ2-2
D: NA
V: TRBV9

CDR3: CASSLGRGLSSYEQYF
DNA: TGTGCCAGCAGCCTAGGAAGGGGACTATCTTCCTACGAGCAGTACTTC
size: many
J: TRBJ2-7
D: TRBD2
V: TRBV7-9

CDR3: CASSSRTGETYEQYF
DNA: TGTGCCAGCAGCTCGCGGACAGGGGAGACCTACGAGCAGTACTTC
size: NA
J: TRBJ2-7
D: TRBD1
V: TRBV5-4

CDR3: CASSSTGTGPKETQYF
DNA: TGTGCCAGCAGCTCCACCGGGACGGGGCCCAAAGAGACCCAGTACTTC
size: many
J: TRBJ2-5
D: NA
V: TRBV7-9